This note documents a single T cell receptor (beta chain) sequence. With V trimmed by 5 bases and J by 7 bases, 9 bases remained unmatched. CDR1 and CDR2 from the germline V gene are SGHAT and FQNNGV. This CDR3 is built from 15 residues. Noted treatment: around 19 received Ad26.COV2.S at low or high dose, single or two shots; roughly five received placebo; per-sample allocation not given. Day 63 after the first injection of vaccine or placebo was the sampling time. These data come from a study of Ad26.COV2.S vaccination and SARS-CoV-2 variants. Profiled with immunoSEQ multiplex PCR; TCRdb holds only in-frame clones, not every one. The sample contains some 420,000 clones, 88% of which appear only once.

The V and J genes are TRBV11-2 and TRBJ1-4; 8 bases line up with TRBD1. Specimen: peripheral blood, collected in a trial of Ad26.COV2.S vaccine versus placebo. The origin of this receptor is a person aged 18-65 years who received the Ad26.COV2.S COVID-19 vaccine or a placebo. The CDR3 here is CASSTSGGLGEKLFF. CDR3 DNA sequence: TGTGCCAGCAGCACCTCAGGGGGCTTGGGTGAAAAACTGTTTTTT.